This TCR beta chain was captured in a study of blood T cell repertoires in COVID-19. Study-level background: Material from acute and convalescent COVID-19 was sourced from the United States, Italy and Spain. PBMCs, B-cell-depleted T cells, or T cells provided the cDNA or gDNA that made up the material.

Germline V lookup: CDR1 SGHDT, CDR2 YYEEEE. CDR3 size: 13 residues. The V end lost 3 bases, the J end lost 1 base, and 8 bases lay between the germline ends. This clone showed up just a few times. Generated by immunoSEQ multiplex PCR, the TCRdb table keeps only in-frame clones and is missing some. This table has more than 300,000 clones, roughly 86% appearing once. The chain couples TRBV5-6 to TRBJ2-7; D might be TRBD1 (5 bases). The sequence was obtained from a woman aged 45-60 years with acute or convalescent COVID-19. The sequencing sample was made of peripheral blood. The CDR3 loop reads CASSSQGSYEQYF. The CDR3 DNA is TGTGCCAGCAGCTCGCAGGGATCCTACGAGCAGTACTTC.